This TCR beta chain was sequenced for a study of CD8 T cell repertoires and HIV-1 epitope variants. Of note for this clone: What it binds is not known.

The ends lost 5 bases at V and 3 bases at J; junction bases unmatched: 4. Looked up from germline, CDR1 is SGHDT and CDR2 is YYEEEE. This CDR3 spans 14 amino acids. Sequencing used immunoSEQ multiplex PCR; TCRdb keeps in-frame clones, though not all of them. The sample yields roughly 5,900 clones, around two thirds seen once. This clonotype was sampled from a male donor with HIV. The sequenced sample consisted of cultured CD8+ T cells derived from PBMCs. The chain combines TRBV5-6 with TRBJ1-4; 7 bases are a match to TRBD1. CDR3 region: CASREQGANEKLFF. For the CDR3, the DNA is TGTGCCAGCAGAGAGCAGGGGGCTAATGAAAAACTGTTTTTT.